This entry describes one T cell receptor (beta chain). Its antigen is not known. This sample stems from a study of OX40 agonist ivuxolimab in advanced cancers. Study summary: The diagnoses of dose-escalation patients were hepatocellular carcinoma, melanoma, renal cell or head and neck cancer. Having had anti-PD-1, anti-PD-L1 or anti-CTLA-4 therapy before was allowed, and approximately 40% had some.

Clones were read by immunoSEQ multiplex PCR, and TCRdb kept only the in-frame ones, dropping some. The repertoire includes around 57,000 clones, 82% of them detected once, and more than 0.4% sits in the top ten. Overall study findings and caveats: CD8+ T cells were the subset that, on average, had more expanded clones than CD4+.

Patients with a history of autoimmune disease or on systemic immunosuppression were excluded. CDR3 size: 13 residues. The V end was cut by 2 bases, the J end by 4 bases, with 7 bases between. CDR1 and CDR2 from the germline V gene are KGHSH and LQKENI. The starting material was CD4+ or CD8+ T cells sorted from blood, obtained in a trial of the OX40 agonist ivuxolimab. The V gene is TRBV18, the J gene TRBJ2-3; the D is unclear. The source of this sequence is an adult with an advanced solid tumor such as melanoma, head and neck, liver or kidney cancer. The CDR3 reads CASSPYLADTQYF. The CDR3 nucleotides are TGTGCCAGCTCACCATATTTAGCAGATACGCAGTATTTT.